This T cell receptor (beta chain) is drawn from a study of blood T cell repertoires in COVID-19. Study-wide background: Sample material is recorded as cDNA or gDNA derived from T cells, B-cell-depleted T cells, or PBMCs.

Germline V gives CDR1 ENHRY, CDR2 SYGVKD. With V trimmed by 4 bases and J by 9 bases, 9 bases remained unmatched. The CDR3 has 15 residues. Source study methods: Reference gene primer amplification gave estimated nucleated cell counts. Using immunoSEQ multiplex PCR, the repertoire was profiled, and TCRdb retains in-frame clones only, with some absent. V, J and clone size derive from that table, while D and trimming were established from the DNA sequence. The data hold around 150,000 clones, with over 80% observed a single time. Those who participated ranged in age from roughly 18 to 90 years and resided in 20 to 30 US areas. Participants reported their clinical history, and cohort assignment relied on those reports.

The source is a woman aged 40 to 49 who had recovered from COVID-19. The material sequenced was PBMCs or T cells enriched from blood (not recorded which). The rearrangement joins TRBV10-3 to TRBJ2-1; TRBD2 aligns across 10 bases. DNA of the CDR3: TGTGCCATCAGTGTGAATAGCGGGGGGCGGGGTGAGCAGTTCTTC. It specifies CAISVNSGGRGEQFF.